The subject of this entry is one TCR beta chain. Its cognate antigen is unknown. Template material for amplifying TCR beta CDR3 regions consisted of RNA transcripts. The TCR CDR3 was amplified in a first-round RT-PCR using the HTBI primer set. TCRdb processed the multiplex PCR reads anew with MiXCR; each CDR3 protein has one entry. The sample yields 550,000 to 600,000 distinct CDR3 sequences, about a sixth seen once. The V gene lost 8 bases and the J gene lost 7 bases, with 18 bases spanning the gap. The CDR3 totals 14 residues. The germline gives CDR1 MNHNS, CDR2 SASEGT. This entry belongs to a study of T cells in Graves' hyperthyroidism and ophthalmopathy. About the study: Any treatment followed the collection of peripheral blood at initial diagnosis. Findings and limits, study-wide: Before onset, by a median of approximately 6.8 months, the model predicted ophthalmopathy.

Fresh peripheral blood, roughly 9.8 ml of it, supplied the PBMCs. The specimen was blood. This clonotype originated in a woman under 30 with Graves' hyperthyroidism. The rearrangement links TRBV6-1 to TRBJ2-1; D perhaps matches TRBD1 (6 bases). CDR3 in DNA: TGTGCCAGCCTCCCGGGAAGGGGACAAAATGAGCAGTTCTTC. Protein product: CASLPGRGQNEQFF.